Shown below are 2 T cell receptor beta chains from a single sample sequenced in a study of blood T cell repertoires in COVID-19. Sequencing was performed with immunoSEQ multiplex PCR; in TCRdb, only in-frame clones are kept and a portion is missing. The sample gives a few hundred thousand clones, around 90% of which show up once; more than 1% is in the top ten. Sequences were obtained from peripheral blood. The receptors were gathered from a man aged 40-49 years with acute or convalescent COVID-19.

This chain connects TRBV5-1 to TRBJ2-2, with D possibly being TRBD1 (6 bases). V lost 7 bases and J 1 base, leaving 8 bases between the germline ends. Per the germline V gene, CDR1 is SGHRS and CDR2 is YFSETQ. The CDR3 sequence is 13 residues long. CDR3 loop: CASATGNTGELFF. CDR3 nucleotide sequence: TGCGCCAGCGCGACAGGGAACACCGGGGAGCTGTTTTTT. Looking up the rest from reference TRBV5-1 and TRBJ2-2 gives the full variable domain: KAGVTQTPRYLIKTRGQQVTLSCSPISGHRSVSWYQQTPGQGLQFLFEYFSETQRNKGNFPGRFSGRQFSNSRSEMNVSTLELGDSALYLCASATGNTGELFFGEGSRLTVL.

This sequence joins TRBV30 and TRBJ2-2, with TRBD2 as a possible D gene (6 bases). The CDR3 length is 15 residues. V was cut by 2 bases and J by 6 bases, with 16 bases left in between. Per germline, CDR1 GTSNPN and CDR2 SVGIG (reference sequence). CDR3 sequence (DNA): TGTGCCTGGAGTTCCCGACTAGTAAGGGCCGGGGAGCTGTTTTTT. Translated, it gives CAWSSRLVRAGELFF.